The 29 T cell receptor beta chains below were found in one sample sequenced in a study of persistence of HIV-infected CD4 T cells. These receptors' antigens are unknown. Sequencing used immunoSEQ version 4 in survey mode. The method was immunoSEQ multiplex PCR; TCRdb's version includes in-frame clones alone and lacks a portion of them. The table has fewer than 20,000 clones, approximately 80% seen once. Cells were stimulated with CMV-infected fibroblast lysates at 8 to 10 ug/mL. Sorting selected CD4+ T cells upregulating both CD40 ligand and CD69. Sample: CD4+ T cells sorted from PBMCs after roughly 17-hour stimulation, taken from a patient who received antiretroviral therapy. The receptors come from an adult man with HIV who was CMV-seropositive.

This clone occurred a few times. The chain carries TRBV7-8 and TRBJ2-3; D is perhaps TRBD1 or TRBD2 (5 bases each). CDR1 is SGHVS, CDR2 FQNEAQ, per germline. The V end lost 2 bases, the J end lost 6 bases, and 15 bases lay between the germline ends. The CDR3 extends over 15 amino acids. DNA of the CDR3: TGTGCCAGCAGCTTACCGGGGCCACAGGAGGATACGCAGTATTTT. Its translation is CASSLPGPQEDTQYF.

The chain couples TRBV6-1 to TRBJ1-1; D is undetermined. The CDR3 covers 12 residues. V was pared by 5 bases and J by 1 base, with 5 bases between. Germline V gene lookup returns CDR1 MNHNS and CDR2 SASEGT. The CDR3 sequence: CASSRENTEAFF. The CDR3, as DNA: TGTGCCAGCAGTCGGGAGAACACTGAAGCTTTCTTT.

V is TRBV3-1 (or the pseudogene TRBV3-2) and J is TRBJ1-2, with unresolved D. Between the trimmed V and J ends, which lost 0 bases and 1 base, there was a span of 9 bases. Germline loops: CDR1 LGHDT, CDR2 YNNKEL (reference sequence). The CDR3 runs to 15 residues. The DNA of the CDR3 is TGTGCCAGCAGCCAAGAAGGAAGAGATAACTATGGCTACACCTTC. Translating it yields CASSQEGRDNYGYTF.

This rearrangement joins TRBV20-1 to TRBJ1-2; TRBD1 might be the D (5 bases). CDR1 DFQATT and CDR2 SNEGSKA come from the germline V gene (reference sequence). V dropped 4 bases and J dropped 8 bases, with 11 bases sitting between them. CDR3 size: 11 residues. Written as DNA, the CDR3 is TGCAGTGCTACAGGGTCCTGGGGCTACACCTTC. Protein: CSATGSWGYTF.

V gene TRBV6-5 combines with J gene TRBJ2-7; possible D gene TRBD1, 5 bases. This CDR3 region has 15 residues. Germline V lookup: CDR1 MNHEY, CDR2 SVGAGI. V was shortened by 6 bases and J by 0 bases, with 15 bases between the two germline ends. The CDR3 loop reads CASRNLQTASYEQYF. DNA for the CDR3: TGTGCCAGCAGGAACCTACAGACAGCCTCCTACGAGCAGTACTTC.

The chain employs TRBV7-9 and TRBJ2-3, with TRBD2 matching over 12 bases. Germline CDR1 and CDR2: SEHNR and FQNEAQ (reference sequence). Germline trimming cut 5 bases from V and 3 bases from J; bases unmatched to any gene: 3. The CDR3 length is 15 residues. The CDR3 loop reads CASSLGTSGTDTQYF. The CDR3 region has the DNA TGTGCCAGCAGCCTAGGGACTAGCGGGACAGATACGCAGTATTTT. The full variable domain, with the rest looked up from reference TRBV7-9 and TRBJ2-3, is DTGVSQNPRHKITKRGQNVTFRCDPISEHNRLYWYRQTLGQGPEFLTYFQNEAQLEKSRLLSDRFSAERPKGSFSTLEIQRTEQGDSAMYLCASSLGTSGTDTQYFGPGTRLTVL.

J is TRBJ2-7 and V is TRBV4-2; the D gene is possibly TRBD1 (6 bases). The ends were cut back, 0 bases at V and 3 bases at J, with 9 bases in the middle. Germline V gene sequence: CDR1 LGHNA, CDR2 YNFKEQ. CDR3 size: 14 residues. The CDR3 DNA sequence: TGTGCCAGCAGCCAAGAACAGGGTGGCTACGAGCAGTACTTC. Protein: CASSQEQGGYEQYF.

The chain links TRBV29-1 to TRBJ2-3; D assignment may be TRBD1 or TRBD2 (5 bases each). Germline V gene lookup returns CDR1 SQVTM and CDR2 ANQGSEA. CDR3 length: 11 amino acids. The V end was cut by 8 bases, the J end by 7 bases, with 13 bases between. The chain's CDR3 is CSLLTGHTQYF. The DNA for the CDR3 is TGCAGCCTCTTAACGGGGCATACGCAGTATTTT.

This clone was detected only a few times. The V gene is TRBV9, the J gene TRBJ1-3; D ambiguous. The germline V gene has CDR1 SGDLS and CDR2 YYNGEE. V gave up 3 bases and J gave up 0 bases, with 10 bases separating them. The CDR3 is 15 residues long. The CDR3, as DNA: TGTGCCAGCAGCGACGGGTTTAACTCTGGAAACACCATATATTTT. The encoded protein is CASSDGFNSGNTIYF.

The V gene is TRBV5-1, the J gene TRBJ1-4, with TRBD1 as a possible D gene (5 bases). The V end lost 2 bases, the J end lost 8 bases, and 16 bases lay between the germline ends. The CDR3 contains 15 residues. From germline, CDR1 is SGHRS and CDR2 YFSETQ. The CDR3 nucleotides are TGCGCCAGCAGCTTACAACCACGGGGGGAGGAAAAACTGTTTTTT. Its protein is CASSLQPRGEEKLFF.

With respect to this clone: The sample has other DNA sequences that encode this CDR3 too. The chain employs TRBV6-5 and TRBJ1-2, with D possibly being TRBD1 (5 bases). V was pared by 2 bases and J by 4 bases, with 11 bases between. The CDR3 consists of 14 residues. Germline V gene sequence: CDR1 MNHEY, CDR2 SVGAGI. CDR3: CASSYAGGTYGYTF. The DNA for the CDR3 is TGTGCCAGCAGTTACGCGGGGGGGACCTATGGCTACACCTTC.

This clone was detected only once. The chain links TRBV2 to TRBJ1-5; TRBD1 agrees at 10 bases. This CDR3 contains 14 residues. Germline assignment: CDR1 SNHLY and CDR2 FYNNEI. V was clipped by 6 bases and J by 6 bases; unmatched bases: 5. The CDR3 sequence is CASSPGQGIQPQHF. The CDR3 nucleotides are TGTGCCAGCAGCCCGGGACAGGGGATTCAGCCCCAGCATTTT.

This clone has only a few counts. The V call is TRBV7-9, the J call TRBJ1-5; D call uncertain. Germline CDR1 and CDR2: SEHNR and FQNEAQ (reference sequence). V dropped 1 base and J dropped 7 bases, with 8 bases sitting between them. The CDR3 spans 13 residues. CDR3: CASSLEGTQPQHF. The CDR3, as DNA: TGTGCCAGCAGCTTAGAGGGAACCCAGCCCCAGCATTTT.

V gene TRBV18 combines with J gene TRBJ1-2; D gene ambiguous. This CDR3 has 14 amino acids. CDR1 is KGHSH, CDR2 LQKENI, per germline. Trimming removed 2 bases at V and 8 bases at J, with 15 bases between. CDR3 in amino acids: CASSPAVPPGGYTF. The CDR3 DNA reads TGTGCCAGCTCACCAGCGGTACCGCCGGGCGGCTACACCTTC.

The J gene is TRBJ1-1, the V gene TRBV12-3 or TRBV12-4, with 8 bases lining up with TRBD1. The trim removed 6 bases at V and 4 bases at J, leaving 4 bases unmatched. This CDR3 is 13 amino acids long. CDR3 in amino acids: CASRDREGTEAFF. The CDR3 region has the DNA TGTGCCAGCAGGGACAGGGAGGGCACTGAAGCTTTCTTT.

This clone was picked up a small number of times. The chain employs TRBV28 and TRBJ1-6; no definite D call. This CDR3 has 13 amino acids. Per the germline V gene, CDR1 is MDHEN and CDR2 is SYDVKM. Trimming removed 6 bases from V and 12 bases from J, with 15 bases in between. The CDR3 loop is CASRRTLPGPLHF. The CDR3, as DNA: TGTGCCAGCAGGAGAACGTTGCCCGGACCCCTCCACTTT.

The genes are TRBV3-1 (or the pseudogene TRBV3-2) and TRBJ2-2, with unresolved D. CDR1 and CDR2 (germline): LGHDT, YNNKEL (reference sequence). The CDR3 spans 15 residues. V lost 1 base, J lost 3 bases, and 9 bases lay in between. Here the CDR3 DNA reads TGTGCCAGCAGCCAAGGACTGGGCCACACCGGGGAGCTGTTTTTT. Translated: CASSQGLGHTGELFF.

The chain combines TRBV6-5 with TRBJ1-3; maybe TRBD1 (5 bases). The CDR3 has 13 residues. The germline V gene has CDR1 MNHEY and CDR2 SVGAGI. V gave up 8 bases and J gave up 4 bases, with 12 bases separating them. As DNA, the CDR3 is TGTGCCAGCGATCCCAGGGAAGGAAACACCATATATTTT. It translates to CASDPREGNTIYF.

Worth noting for this clone: Relative to the germline gene, one junction end is altered; a read error may explain this. V is TRBV2 and J is TRBJ1-1; D uncertain. The germline CDR1 and CDR2 sequences are SNHLY and FYNNEI. This CDR3 comprises 13 residues. CDR3 in amino acids: CASSKASTTEAFF. For the CDR3, the DNA is TGTGCCAGCAGTAAAGCCTCGACCACTGAAGCTTTCTTT.

The chain has TRBV7-9 and TRBJ2-3; D unclear. V dropped 6 bases and J dropped 6 bases, with 16 bases sitting between them. Germline CDR1 and CDR2: SEHNR and FQNEAQ (reference sequence). The CDR3 spans 14 residues. CDR3 protein: CASRSQVGWDTQYF. The DNA for the CDR3 is TGTGCCAGCAGGTCCCAGGTGGGGTGGGATACGCAGTATTTT.

The chain recombines TRBV7-6 with TRBJ1-5, with D unresolved. The CDR3 has 15 residues. V lost 1 base and J lost 6, with 13 bases in between. Germline V gives CDR1 SGHVS, CDR2 FNYEAQ. CDR3 in amino acids: CASSLDGSPRQPQHF. CDR3 DNA sequence: TGTGCCAGCAGCTTAGACGGGTCGCCGCGTCAGCCCCAGCATTTT.

The rearrangement uses TRBV2 and TRBJ1-4; 8 nucleotides align to TRBD1. Per the germline V gene, CDR1 is SNHLY and CDR2 is FYNNEI. Trimming took 5 bases from V and 7 from J; bases not matched to a gene: 9. This CDR3 spans 15 amino acids. In nucleotides, the CDR3 is TGTGCCAGCAGTTTTGACAGGGGTATGGGTGAAAAACTGTTTTTT. As protein: CASSFDRGMGEKLFF.

The chain links TRBV19 to TRBJ1-1, with D possibly matching TRBD1 (5 bases). V lost 4 bases and J 1 base, leaving 10 bases between the germline ends. Looked up from germline, CDR1 is LNHDA and CDR2 is SQIVND (reference sequence). This CDR3 region has 14 residues. The DNA of the CDR3 is TGTGCCAGTAGTAAGGGGAGACGGAACACTGAAGCTTTCTTT. Protein: CASSKGRRNTEAFF.

The CDR3 DNA is TGTGCCAGCAGCCAGGGCCTGAATTCACCCCTCCACTTT. Amino acids: CASSQGLNSPLHF. The gene calls are TRBV14 and TRBJ1-6; no clear D gene. Germline values: CDR1 SGHDN, CDR2 FVKESK. The CDR3 covers 13 residues. V was shortened by 3 bases and J by 7 bases, with 7 bases between the two germline ends.

The chain couples TRBV6-5 to TRBJ2-4; 7 positions match TRBD1. Looked up from germline, CDR1 is MNHEY and CDR2 is SVGAGI. With 6 bases clipped from V and 8 bases from J, the junction kept 10 bases outside the gene matches. The length of the CDR3 is 14 residues. The DNA of the CDR3 is TGTGCCAGCAGCTCCTCCCGACAGGGAGACATTCAGTACTTC. Translating gives CASSSSRQGDIQYF.

This rearrangement joins TRBV10-1 to TRBJ2-1, with 12 bases that match TRBD2. This CDR3 is built from 14 residues. V was pared by 9 bases and J by 7 bases, with 7 bases of the junction left unmatched. Germline V gives CDR1 WNHNN, CDR2 SYGVQD (reference sequence). As DNA, the CDR3 is TGCGCCAGGTCTAGCGGGGGGGCCGTGAATGAGCAGTTCTTC. The encoded protein is CARSSGGAVNEQFF.

The gene calls are TRBV5-1 and TRBJ2-4, with 11 bases matching TRBD2. The junction had 14 bases not matched to a gene; V was cut back by 4 bases and J by 14 bases. This CDR3 comprises 15 residues. Germline V gives CDR1 SGHRS, CDR2 YFSETQ. The CDR3 DNA reads as TGCGCCAGCAGCCCGGAAGAGCTAGCGGGGGGTATAAAGTACTTC. It is translated as CASSPEELAGGIKYF.

The chain joins TRBV6-5 to TRBJ1-1; 8 positions agree with TRBD1. V lost 5 bases to trimming and J lost 1 base; unmatched junction nucleotides: 6. The CDR3 covers 15 residues. Per the germline V gene, CDR1 is MNHEY and CDR2 is SVGAGI. The DNA for the CDR3 is TGTGCCAGCAGTCCAACCCAGGGGGCGAACACTGAAGCTTTCTTT. Protein: CASSPTQGANTEAFF.

The chain's CDR3 is CASSYGSIKGGYTF. CDR3 nucleotides: TGTGCCAGCAGTTACGGGTCCATCAAGGGTGGCTACACCTTC. The chain couples TRBV6-2 or TRBV6-3 to TRBJ1-2, with D unclear. V dropped 2 bases and J dropped 7 bases, with 14 bases sitting between them. CDR1 and CDR2 from the germline V gene are MNHEY and SVGEGT. The CDR3 sequence is 14 residues long.